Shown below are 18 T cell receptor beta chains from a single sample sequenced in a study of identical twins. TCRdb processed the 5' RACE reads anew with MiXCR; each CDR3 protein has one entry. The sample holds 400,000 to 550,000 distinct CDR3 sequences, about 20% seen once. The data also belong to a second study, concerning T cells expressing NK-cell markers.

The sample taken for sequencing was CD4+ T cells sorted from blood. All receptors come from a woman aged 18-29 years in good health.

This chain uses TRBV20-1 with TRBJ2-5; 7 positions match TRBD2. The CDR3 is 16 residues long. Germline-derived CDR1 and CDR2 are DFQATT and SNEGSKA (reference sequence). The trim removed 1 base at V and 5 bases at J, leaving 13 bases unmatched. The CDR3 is CSARGAGDSWFETQYF. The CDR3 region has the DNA TGCAGTGCTAGAGGGGCGGGAGACTCCTGGTTTGAGACCCAGTACTTC.

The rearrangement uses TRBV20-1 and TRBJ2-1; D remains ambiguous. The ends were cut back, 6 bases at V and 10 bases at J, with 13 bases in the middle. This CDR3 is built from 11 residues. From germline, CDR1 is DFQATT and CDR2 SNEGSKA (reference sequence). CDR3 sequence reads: CSALHLREQFF. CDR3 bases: TGCAGTGCCCTCCATTTAAGAGAGCAGTTCTTC.

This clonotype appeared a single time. In DNA form, the CDR3 reads TGCGCCAGCAGCGTGGGACAGCGTAATGAAAAACTGTTTTTT. It specifies CASSVGQRNEKLFF. This sequence joins TRBV5-1 and TRBJ1-4, with 7 nucleotides matching TRBD1. CDR3 size: 14 residues. Germline V gene lookup returns CDR1 SGHRS and CDR2 YFSETQ. The J segment lost 4 bases and the V segment lost 4 bases, leaving 4 bases of the junction unmatched.

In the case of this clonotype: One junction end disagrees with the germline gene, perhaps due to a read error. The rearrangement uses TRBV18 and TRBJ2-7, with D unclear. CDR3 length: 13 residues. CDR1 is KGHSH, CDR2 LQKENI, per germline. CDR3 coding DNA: TGTGCCAGCTCACCGGTCGGCGCCTACGGGCAGTACTTC. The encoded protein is CASSPVGAYGQYF.

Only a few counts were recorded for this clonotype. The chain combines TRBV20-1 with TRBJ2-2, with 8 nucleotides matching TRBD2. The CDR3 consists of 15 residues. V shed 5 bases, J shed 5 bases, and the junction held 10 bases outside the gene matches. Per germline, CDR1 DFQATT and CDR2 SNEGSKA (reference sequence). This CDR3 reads CSARTSGSRTGELFF. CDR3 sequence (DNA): TGCAGTGCTCGAACCAGCGGGAGTAGAACCGGGGAGCTGTTTTTT.

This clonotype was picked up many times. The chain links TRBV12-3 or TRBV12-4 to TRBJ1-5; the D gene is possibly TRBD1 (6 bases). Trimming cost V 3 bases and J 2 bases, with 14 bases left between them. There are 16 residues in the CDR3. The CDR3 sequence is CASSFYKGERNQPQHF. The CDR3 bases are TGTGCCAGCAGTTTTTATAAGGGGGAGCGCAATCAGCCCCAGCATTTT.

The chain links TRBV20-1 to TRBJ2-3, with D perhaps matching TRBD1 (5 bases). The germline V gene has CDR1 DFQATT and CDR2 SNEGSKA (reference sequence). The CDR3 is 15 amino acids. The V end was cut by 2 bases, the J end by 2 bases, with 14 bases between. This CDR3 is CSARRGSTDTDTQYF. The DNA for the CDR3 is TGCAGTGCTAGAAGGGGCTCCACCGACACAGATACGCAGTATTTT.

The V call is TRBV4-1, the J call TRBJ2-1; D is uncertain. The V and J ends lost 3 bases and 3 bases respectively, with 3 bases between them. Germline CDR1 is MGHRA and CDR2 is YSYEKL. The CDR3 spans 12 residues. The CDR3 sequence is CASSHLYNEQFF. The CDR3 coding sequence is TGCGCCAGCAGCCACCTCTACAATGAGCAGTTCTTC.

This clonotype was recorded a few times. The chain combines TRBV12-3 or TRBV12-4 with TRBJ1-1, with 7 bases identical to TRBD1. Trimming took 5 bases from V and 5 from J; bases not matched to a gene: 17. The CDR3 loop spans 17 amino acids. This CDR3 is CASSLDWTSSGGTEAFF. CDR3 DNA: TGTGCCAGCAGTCTCGACTGGACGTCCTCAGGGGGGACTGAAGCTTTCTTT.

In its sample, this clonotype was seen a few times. CDR3 sequence (DNA): TGCAGTGCTCCCCAAAGCGGGAGGGCCTACAATGAGCAGTTCTTC. It codes for CSAPQSGRAYNEQFF. The chain combines TRBV20-1 with TRBJ2-1, with 10 bases aligning to TRBD2. This CDR3 comprises 15 residues. With V trimmed by 5 bases and J by 2 bases, 6 bases remained unmatched. CDR1 and CDR2 (germline): DFQATT, SNEGSKA (reference sequence).

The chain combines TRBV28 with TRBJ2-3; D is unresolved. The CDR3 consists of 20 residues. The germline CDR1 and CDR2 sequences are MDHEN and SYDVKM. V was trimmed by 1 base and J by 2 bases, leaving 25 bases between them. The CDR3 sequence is CASSLSFVQFGELNTDTQYF. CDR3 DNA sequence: TGTGCCAGCAGTTTATCCTTTGTGCAATTTGGTGAACTGAACACAGATACGCAGTATTTT.

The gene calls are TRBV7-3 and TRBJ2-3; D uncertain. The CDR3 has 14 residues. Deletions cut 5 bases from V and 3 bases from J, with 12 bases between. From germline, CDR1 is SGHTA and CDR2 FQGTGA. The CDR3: CASSRSTRTDTQYF. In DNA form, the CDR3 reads TGTGCCAGCAGCCGCTCGACTCGTACAGATACGCAGTATTTT. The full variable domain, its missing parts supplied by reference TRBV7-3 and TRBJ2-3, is GAGVSQTPSNKVTEKGKYVELRCDPISGHTALYWYRQSLGQGPEFLIYFQGTGAADDSGLPNDRFFAVRPEGSVSTLKIQRTERGDSAVYLCASSRSTRTDTQYFGPGTRLTVL.

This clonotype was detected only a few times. Here the CDR3 reads CASSDRAAEQFF. Written as DNA, the CDR3 is TGCGCCAGCAGTGATAGAGCGGCTGAGCAGTTCTTC. The V gene is TRBV10-1, the J gene TRBJ2-1; D might be TRBD2 (5 bases). CDR3 length equals 12 residues. CDR1 is WNHNN, CDR2 SYGVQD, per germline (reference sequence). Deletions cut 3 bases from V and 9 bases from J, with 9 bases between.

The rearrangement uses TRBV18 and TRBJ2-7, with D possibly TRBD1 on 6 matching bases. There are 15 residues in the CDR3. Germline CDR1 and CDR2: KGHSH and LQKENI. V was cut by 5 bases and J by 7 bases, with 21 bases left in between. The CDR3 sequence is CASSNSGALPGEQYF. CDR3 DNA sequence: TGTGCCAGCTCAAACTCAGGGGCTCTCCCGGGGGAGCAGTACTTC.

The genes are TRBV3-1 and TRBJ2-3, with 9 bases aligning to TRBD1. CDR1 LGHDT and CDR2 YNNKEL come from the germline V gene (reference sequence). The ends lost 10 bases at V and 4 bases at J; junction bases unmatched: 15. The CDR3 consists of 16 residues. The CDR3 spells CATCSVLGQGSDTQYF. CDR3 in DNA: TGTGCCACCTGCAGTGTTCTCGGACAGGGGTCAGATACGCAGTATTTT.

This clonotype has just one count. In nucleotides, the CDR3 is TGTGCCAGCAGCTTAGTTGGCGGGGGGGCCTATGGCGAGCAGTACTTC. This gives the protein CASSLVGGGAYGEQYF. J is TRBJ2-7 and V is TRBV13; 9 nucleotides align to TRBD2. The CDR3 runs to 16 residues. J lost 6 bases, V lost 1 base, and 10 bases had no gene match. Germline CDR1 PRHDT, CDR2 FYEKMQ (reference sequence).

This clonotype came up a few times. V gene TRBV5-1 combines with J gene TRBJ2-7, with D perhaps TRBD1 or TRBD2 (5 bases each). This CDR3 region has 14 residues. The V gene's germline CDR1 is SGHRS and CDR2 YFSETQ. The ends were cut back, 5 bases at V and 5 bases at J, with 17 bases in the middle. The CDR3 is CASRPGTALNEQYF. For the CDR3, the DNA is TGCGCCAGCAGACCCGGGACGGCCCTCAACGAGCAGTACTTC.

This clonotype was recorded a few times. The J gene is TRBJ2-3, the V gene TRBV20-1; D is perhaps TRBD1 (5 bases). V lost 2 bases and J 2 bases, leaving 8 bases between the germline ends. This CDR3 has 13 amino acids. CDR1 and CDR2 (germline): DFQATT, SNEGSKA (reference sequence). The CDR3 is CSARTGSTDTQYF. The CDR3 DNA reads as TGCAGTGCTAGAACAGGATCCACAGATACGCAGTATTTT.